The next 14 T cell receptor beta chains were all read from a single sample in a study of spatial heterogeneity in lung cancer. General study findings and limits: One measure, the expanded intratumoral alpha and beta TCR count, tracked tumor mutation counts.

No antigen has been identified for these receptors. MiXCR was run by TCRdb on the 5' RACE reads, yielding one entry per CDR3 protein. The data show 3,500 to 4,000 distinct CDR3 sequences, 8% to 10% seen once. Time point noted: sample taken at primary tumor resection. Sample: lung tumor tissue, taken at surgery. The source of these receptors is a male donor with early-stage non-small cell lung cancer.

This clonotype is medium-sized in the sample. This chain links TRBV30 with TRBJ2-1; D not resolved. This CDR3 is 13 amino acids long. Germline CDR1 GTSNPN, CDR2 SVGIG (reference sequence). The ends were cut back, 0 bases at V and 3 bases at J, with 6 bases in the middle. The CDR3, as DNA: TGTGCCTGGAGTGTACGGCTCTACAATGAGCAGTTCTTC. Protein product: CAWSVRLYNEQFF. The full variable domain, rest sourced from reference TRBV30 and TRBJ2-1, is SQTIHQWPATLVQPVGSPLSLECTVEGTSNPNLYWYRQAAGRGLQLLFYSVGIGQISSEVPQNLSASRPQDRQFILSSKKLLLSDSGFYLCAWSVRLYNEQFFGPGTRLTVL.

This clonotype was seen ten or more times. J is TRBJ2-3 and V is TRBV5-4; 7 nucleotides line up with TRBD1. This CDR3 contains 15 residues. The junction had 4 bases not matched to a gene; V was cut back by 1 base and J by 2 bases. CDR1 is SGHNT, CDR2 YYREEE, per germline (reference sequence). The CDR3 DNA follows: TGTGCCAGCAGCTTGACAGGGGTTCTCACAGATACGCAGTATTTT. Translation: CASSLTGVLTDTQYF.

This clonotype is termed medium-sized. The V call is TRBV3-1, the J call TRBJ2-7; D gene ambiguous. Trimming stripped 1 base from V and 2 bases from J, with 15 bases between. The CDR3 totals 16 residues. CDR1 and CDR2 from the germline V gene are LGHDT and YNNKEL (reference sequence). The CDR3 sequence is CASSQGNRVPTYEQYF. The CDR3, as DNA: TGTGCCAGCAGCCAAGGTAACCGGGTCCCCACCTACGAGCAGTACTTC.

This clonotype is categorized as medium-sized. The genes are TRBV18 and TRBJ2-1; 9 nucleotides line up with TRBD2. The CDR3 runs to 17 residues. Trimming cost V 4 bases and J 5 bases; bases outside gene matches: 12. Germline CDR1 KGHSH, CDR2 LQKENI. CDR3 sequence reads: CASSLGGRLAGNNEQFF. CDR3 DNA sequence: TGTGCCAGCTCACTGGGGGGACGGCTAGCGGGAAACAATGAGCAGTTCTTC.

This clonotype is termed medium-sized. The gene calls are TRBV9 and TRBJ2-3; D uncertain. V lost 0 bases and J 2 bases, leaving 10 bases between the germline ends. This CDR3 spans 15 amino acids. The germline V gene has CDR1 SGDLS and CDR2 YYNGEE. CDR3 DNA: TGTGCCAGCAGCGTAGACTGGGGATTCACAGATACGCAGTATTTT. This codes for CASSVDWGFTDTQYF.

The chain combines TRBV7-2 with TRBJ1-2, with a possible D match to TRBD1 (5 bases). V lost 4 bases, J lost 2 bases, and 11 bases lay in between. Germline V gene data show CDR1 as SGHTA and CDR2 as FQGNSA. CDR3 length equals 14 residues. The CDR3 nucleotides read TGTGCCAGCAGCTCGGGGACTAGCAACTATGGCTACACCTTC. Residues: CASSSGTSNYGYTF.

This clonotype was counted ten times or more. One junction end disagrees with the germline gene, perhaps due to a read error. CDR3 amino acids: CASSLNGFGETQYF. The CDR3 coding sequence is TGTGCTAGCAGCTTAAATGGCTTTGGGGAGACCCAGTACTTC. The V gene is TRBV7-7, the J gene TRBJ2-5; no clear D. CDR3 length: 14 residues. Germline-derived CDR1 and CDR2 are SSHAT and FNYEAQ (reference sequence).

This clonotype is medium-sized (0.01 to 0.1%) in the sample. The chain has TRBV20-1 and TRBJ1-6; D call uncertain. V gave up 0 bases and J gave up 7 bases, with 19 bases separating them. The CDR3 covers 17 residues. From germline, CDR1 is DFQATT and CDR2 SNEGSKA (reference sequence). The CDR3 nucleotides are TGCAGTGCTAGAGATCTTTACGAGGGATCGGGGAATTCACCCCTCCACTTT. Amino acid sequence: CSARDLYEGSGNSPLHF.

This clonotype counts as medium-sized. CDR3 in amino acids: CSVSGGPTETQYF. Here the CDR3 DNA reads TGCAGCGTTAGCGGCGGACCCACAGAGACCCAGTACTTC. This chain connects TRBV29-1 to TRBJ2-5; a possible D gene is TRBD2 (5 bases). V was shortened by 5 bases and J by 4 bases, with 14 bases between the two germline ends. The length of the CDR3 is 13 residues. Germline CDR1 is SQVTM and CDR2 is ANQGSEA.

This clonotype was counted ten times or more. V usage is TRBV4-2 and J usage is TRBJ2-7; D is uncertain. Trimming removed 0 bases at V and 0 bases at J, with 12 bases between. This CDR3 region has 16 residues. Germline CDR1 LGHNA, CDR2 YNFKEQ. The DNA of the CDR3 is TGTGCCAGCAGCCAAGATCAAGGGCGCGACTCCTACGAGCAGTACTTC. Amino acid sequence: CASSQDQGRDSYEQYF.

This clonotype has more than one count but fewer than ten. The chain uses TRBV5-1 and TRBJ1-4; tentatively, D is TRBD1 (5 bases). The germline V gene encodes CDR1 SGHRS and CDR2 YFSETQ. This CDR3 has 16 residues. V lost 6 bases, J lost 0 bases, and 15 bases lay in between. This CDR3 reads CASTRGGGTTNEKLFF. As DNA, the CDR3 is TGCGCCAGCACCAGAGGTGGGGGGACAACTAATGAAAAACTGTTTTTT.

The chain employs TRBV18 and TRBJ1-1, with 12 bases fitting TRBD1. The CDR3 spans 17 residues. Germline CDR1 and CDR2: KGHSH and LQKENI. V gave up 5 bases and J gave up 0 bases; unmatched junction bases: 7. The CDR3 DNA sequence: TGTGCCAGCTCAAACCGGGACAGGGGGCTCCTGAACACTGAAGCTTTCTTT. This encodes CASSNRDRGLLNTEAFF.

By proportion, this clonotype is medium-sized. The gene calls are TRBV5-4 and TRBJ2-2; 8 nucleotides match TRBD1. From germline, CDR1 is SGHNT and CDR2 YYREEE (reference sequence). J lost 3 bases, V lost 7 bases, and 5 bases had no gene match. This CDR3 is 14 amino acids long. The CDR3 spells CASVAGGDTGELFF. In DNA form, the CDR3 reads TGTGCCAGCGTGGCAGGGGGCGACACCGGGGAGCTGTTTTTT.

The rearrangement joins TRBV6-2 or TRBV6-3 to TRBJ2-7, with 11 bases that match TRBD2. Germline CDR1 MNHEY, CDR2 SVGEGT. This CDR3 has 16 residues. The J segment lost 3 bases and the V segment lost 6 bases, leaving 10 bases of the junction unmatched. In DNA, the CDR3 is TGTGCCAGCAGCGACGCCCGACTAGCGGGAAACTACGAGCAGTACTTC. Its protein is CASSDARLAGNYEQYF.